This entry lists 10 T cell receptor beta chains sequenced from one sample in a study of PD-L1 blockade in urothelial cancer. Produced via immunoSEQ multiplex PCR; TCRdb's table is partial and in-frame only. The sample shows about 50,000 clones, around 75% of them seen only once. Time point reported: pretreatment peripheral blood. The sample consisted of PBMCs, taken around atezolizumab (anti-PD-L1) treatment. These receptors were taken from a man between 65 and 85 years old with urothelial cancer.

The rearrangement links TRBV4-3 to TRBJ2-7; 7 bases match TRBD2. The V segment lost 0 bases and the J segment 7 bases; nucleotides outside the gene matches: 3. This CDR3 contains 13 residues. The germline V gene encodes CDR1 LGHNA and CDR2 YSLEER. CDR3 region: CASSQDWGGEQYF. For the CDR3, the DNA is TGCGCCAGCAGCCAAGATTGGGGGGGGGAGCAGTACTTC.

The genes are TRBV20-1 and TRBJ1-2; tentative D call: TRBD1 (6 bases). V was clipped by 5 bases and J by 7 bases, with 11 bases between them. CDR3 size: 11 residues. From germline, CDR1 is DFQATT and CDR2 SNEGSKA (reference sequence). CDR3 in DNA: TGCAGTGCTCCCTGGACAGCTGGCTACACCTTC. It specifies CSAPWTAGYTF.

The chain joins TRBV30 to TRBJ1-5, with unresolved D. Germline-derived CDR1 and CDR2 are GTSNPN and SVGIG (reference sequence). V lost 0 bases and J 1 base, leaving 7 bases between the germline ends. The CDR3 length is 14 residues. CDR3 coding DNA: TGTGCCTGGAGTGTAGCAGCGAGCAATCAGCCCCAGCATTTT. Translation gives CAWSVAASNQPQHF.

This clone was seen just once. V is TRBV6-5 and J is TRBJ2-7; 8 nucleotides align to TRBD1. This CDR3 has 11 amino acids. V shed 7 bases and J 6 bases; nucleotides not matched to a gene: 2. Germline loops: CDR1 MNHEY, CDR2 SVGAGI. CDR3 in amino acids: CASNDRGEQYF. The CDR3 DNA sequence: TGTGCCAGCAACGACAGGGGCGAGCAGTACTTC.

The chain combines TRBV7-9 with TRBJ2-7; tentative D call: TRBD2 (6 bases). The CDR3 sequence is 14 residues long. The germline gives CDR1 SEHNR, CDR2 FQNEAQ (reference sequence). Deletions cut 6 bases from V and 5 bases from J, with 17 bases between. The CDR3 DNA reads as TGTGCCAGCAGGCGGGACCTACCCGGGGACGAGCAGTACTTC. This gives the protein CASRRDLPGDEQYF.

V gene TRBV28 combines with J gene TRBJ1-2; tentatively, D is TRBD1 (6 bases). Trimming took 4 bases from V and 8 from J, leaving 11 bases between them. This CDR3 is 12 amino acids long. Germline V gives CDR1 MDHEN, CDR2 SYDVKM. DNA for the CDR3: TGTGCCAGCAGTTACAGGGAATTGGGCTACACCTTC. Amino acids: CASSYRELGYTF.

V gene TRBV7-2 combines with J gene TRBJ2-5, with TRBD2 matching over 10 bases. Per the germline V gene, CDR1 is SGHTA and CDR2 is FQGNSA. CDR3 length: 19 residues. J lost 0 bases, V lost 5 bases, and 15 bases had no gene match. The CDR3 sequence: CASSRTGDLTSGYQETQYF. Written as DNA, the CDR3 is TGTGCCAGCAGCCGGACAGGAGATTTGACTAGCGGGTACCAAGAGACCCAGTACTTC.

The rearrangement uses TRBV7-2 and TRBJ2-2; 9 bases map to TRBD2. CDR3 length: 17 residues. Looked up from germline, CDR1 is SGHTA and CDR2 is FQGNSA. V shed 6 bases and J 1 base; nucleotides not matched to a gene: 9. CDR3 loop: CASRAGSGSRNTGELFF. In nucleotides, the CDR3 is TGTGCCAGCAGGGCGGGTAGCGGGAGCCGGAACACCGGGGAGCTGTTTTTT.

The rearrangement uses TRBV10-3 and TRBJ2-1; TRBD2 aligns across 7 bases. V gave up 6 bases and J gave up 4 bases; unmatched junction bases: 6. This CDR3 is built from 14 residues. Germline V gene sequence: CDR1 ENHRY, CDR2 SYGVKD. The CDR3 DNA sequence: TGTGCCATCAGCCCGACGGGGGGATACAATGAGCAGTTCTTC. This translates into CAISPTGGYNEQFF.

This rearrangement joins TRBV7-3 to TRBJ2-7; the D gene is possibly TRBD2 (6 bases). The CDR3 totals 14 residues. V gave up 1 base and J gave up 9 bases, with 16 bases separating them. Germline V gives CDR1 SGHTA, CDR2 FQGTGA. DNA of the CDR3: TGTGCCAGCAGCTTAAGCCGGGACTGGGCGAGGCAGTACTTC. This gives the protein CASSLSRDWARQYF.